The 23 T cell receptor beta chains below come from one sample, sequenced in a study of blood T cell repertoires in COVID-19. The repertoire was sequenced with immunoSEQ multiplex PCR; TCRdb's copy has only in-frame clones and lacks some. The profile shows over 60,000 clones, approximately 80% of them singletons. Sequencing used peripheral blood. The receptors originated from a human donor in a cohort sampled during active COVID-19.

In its sample, this clone was seen a few times. The chain links TRBV28 to TRBJ2-2; 12 bases match TRBD2. The CDR3 is 20 amino acids. The germline V gene encodes CDR1 MDHEN and CDR2 SYDVKM. The V and J ends lost 2 bases and 3 bases, in that order; junction bases with no gene match: 13. The CDR3 bases are TGTGCCAGCAGTTTAAGGACGCTAGCGGGAGGGCCATGGGACACCGGGGAGCTGTTTTTT. It specifies CASSLRTLAGGPWDTGELFF.

The CDR3, as DNA: TGTGCCAGCAGCTGGACCGGGACTAGCGGGACATGGCAGTTCTTC. It codes for CASSWTGTSGTWQFF. The chain carries TRBV7-3 and TRBJ2-1; 13 bases map to TRBD2. V trimming: 4 bases; J trimming: 12 bases; junction bases outside the gene matches: 9. Germline values: CDR1 SGHTA, CDR2 FQGTGA. The CDR3 is made up of 15 amino acids. Drawing the rest from reference TRBV7-3 and TRBJ2-1, the complete variable domain is GAGVSQTPSNKVTEKGKYVELRCDPISGHTALYWYRQSLGQGPEFLIYFQGTGAADDSGLPNDRFFAVRPEGSVSTLKIQRTERGDSAVYLCASSWTGTSGTWQFFGPGTRLTVL.

The chain has TRBV28 and TRBJ2-1; D is uncertain. Germline V gives CDR1 MDHEN, CDR2 SYDVKM. The CDR3 length is 15 residues. Trimming took off 3 bases at V and 2 bases at J, with 11 bases between the two ends. The CDR3 sequence: CASSFFQAPYNEQFF. In nucleotides, the CDR3 is TGTGCCAGCAGTTTTTTCCAGGCCCCCTACAATGAGCAGTTCTTC.

The CDR3: CASSRGWGTDYEQYF. For the CDR3, the DNA is TGTGCCAGCAGCCGTGGGTGGGGGACAGACTACGAGCAGTACTTC. This chain uses TRBV3-1 (or the pseudogene TRBV3-2) with TRBJ2-7; 7 bases align to TRBD1. The V gene end was trimmed by 4 bases and the J gene end by 3 bases; junction bases not matched to a gene: 9. CDR1 is LGHDT, CDR2 YNNKEL, per germline (reference sequence). The CDR3 loop spans 15 amino acids.

This chain connects TRBV19 to TRBJ2-7; D perhaps matches TRBD1 (8 bases). The CDR3 runs 14 residues. V was shortened by 6 bases and J by 2 bases, with 14 bases between the two germline ends. Germline values: CDR1 LNHDA, CDR2 SQIVND (reference sequence). The CDR3 nucleotides read TGTGCCAGTAGCCAACAGGGGGGGCCCTACGAGCAGTACTTC. It translates to CASSQQGGPYEQYF.

This clone was picked up a small number of times. The chain has TRBV4-1 and TRBJ2-7, with D possibly being TRBD2 (6 bases). The germline V and J ends were trimmed by 1 base and 0 bases, with 10 bases remaining between them. CDR3 length: 15 residues. Per germline, CDR1 MGHRA and CDR2 YSYEKL. CDR3 nucleotides: TGCGCCAGCAGCCAAGCCCCCGGGGGCTCCTACGAGCAGTACTTC. Amino acids: CASSQAPGGSYEQYF.

This chain joins TRBV5-6 and TRBJ2-7; D uncertain. CDR1 is SGHDT, CDR2 YYEEEE, per germline. This CDR3 contains 12 residues. V lost 3 bases and J 7 bases, leaving 11 bases between the germline ends. The CDR3 region is CASSSRLSEQYF. CDR3 bases: TGTGCCAGCAGCTCCCGACTTTCTGAGCAGTACTTC.

The J gene is TRBJ1-2, the V gene TRBV6-5; weak D call: TRBD1 (6 bases). Looked up from germline, CDR1 is MNHEY and CDR2 is SVGAGI. V dropped 2 bases and J dropped 2 bases, with 9 bases sitting between them. CDR3 length: 14 amino acids. In DNA, the CDR3 is TGTGCCAGCAGTTACGGGCAGGGGAACTATGGCTACACCTTC. This codes for CASSYGQGNYGYTF.

The J gene is TRBJ2-6, the V gene TRBV2; D is perhaps TRBD1 (7 bases). The CDR3 is made up of 14 amino acids. Germline assignment: CDR1 SNHLY and CDR2 FYNNEI. V was clipped by 6 bases and J by 4 bases, with 10 bases between them. CDR3 bases: TGTGCCAGCAGGCAGGGGGGAGGGGCCAACGTCCTGACTTTC. This gives the protein CASRQGGGANVLTF.

The genes are TRBV5-1 and TRBJ2-5, with TRBD1 matching over 9 bases. CDR1 is SGHRS, CDR2 YFSETQ, per germline. V lost 8 bases to trimming and J lost 5 bases; unmatched junction nucleotides: 10. The CDR3 has 14 residues. CDR3 DNA: TGCGCCAGTGCGCCGGGACAGGGAGGCGAGACCCAGTACTTC. Encoded protein: CASAPGQGGETQYF.

The chain uses TRBV11-2 and TRBJ2-1; TRBD1 matches at 8 bases. V gave up 6 bases and J gave up 7 bases; unmatched junction bases: 11. Germline V gene lookup returns CDR1 SGHAT and CDR2 FQNNGV. This CDR3 is built from 15 residues. The CDR3 spells CASSYPGQGRNEQFF. For the CDR3, the DNA is TGTGCCAGCAGTTACCCCGGACAGGGCAGGAATGAGCAGTTCTTC. The full variable domain, in which reference TRBV11-2 and TRBJ2-1 provide the parts outside the CDR3, is EAGVAQSPRYKIIEKRQSVAFWCNPISGHATLYWYQQILGQGPKLLIQFQNNGVVDDSQLPKDRFSAERLKGVDSTLKIQPAKLEDSAVYLCASSYPGQGRNEQFFGPGTRLTVL.

The J gene is TRBJ1-4, the V gene TRBV30; 8 bases fit TRBD1. V trimming: 3 bases; J trimming: 5 bases; junction bases outside the gene matches: 11. The CDR3 runs 16 residues. From germline, CDR1 is GTSNPN and CDR2 SVGIG (reference sequence). As DNA, the CDR3 is TGTGCCTGGAGGAGGGGGACAGGAGGCCCGAATGAAAAACTGTTTTTT. Translation: CAWRRGTGGPNEKLFF.

The chain has TRBV19 and TRBJ2-7; D is possibly TRBD2 (5 bases). Per germline, CDR1 LNHDA and CDR2 SQIVND (reference sequence). Between the trimmed V and J ends, which lost 4 bases and 2 bases, there was a span of 9 bases. The CDR3 extends over 13 amino acids. CDR3 DNA sequence: TGTGCCAGTAGTACGGAGGTAGCCTACGAGCAGTACTTC. This translates into CASSTEVAYEQYF.

The CDR3 bases are TGTGCCAGCAGCCTCGGGAGTTCCTACAATGAGCAGTTCTTC. It encodes CASSLGSSYNEQFF. This chain connects TRBV7-3 to TRBJ2-1; possibly TRBD2 for D (6 bases). The V gene's germline CDR1 is SGHTA and CDR2 FQGTGA. CDR3 size: 14 residues. V was trimmed by 5 bases and J by 1 base, leaving 9 bases between them.

The rearrangement uses TRBV19 and TRBJ2-7; TRBD2 matches at 12 bases. Per the germline V gene, CDR1 is LNHDA and CDR2 is SQIVND (reference sequence). Unmatched junction bases numbered 9, after V lost 5 bases and J lost 7 bases. The CDR3 covers 15 residues. The CDR3 bases are TGTGCCAGTAGTCCTACTAGCGGGGGGACCCGGGAGCAGTACTTC. Translated: CASSPTSGGTREQYF.

The chain recombines TRBV7-9 with TRBJ1-4, with 7 bases matching TRBD1. This CDR3 has 16 residues. V shed 1 base and J 2 bases; nucleotides not matched to a gene: 4. CDR1 and CDR2 from the germline V gene are SEHNR and FQNEAQ (reference sequence). In DNA, the CDR3 is TGTGCCAGCAGCTTAGATCTCAGGGGGACTAATGAAAAACTGTTTTTT. Its translation is CASSLDLRGTNEKLFF.

The chain employs TRBV2 and TRBJ2-2, with D possibly matching TRBD1 (6 bases). V lost 7 bases and J 5 bases, leaving 14 bases between the germline ends. The length of the CDR3 is 14 residues. CDR1 is SNHLY and CDR2 is FYNNEI in the germline V gene. The CDR3: CASMLGARTGELFF. As DNA, the CDR3 is TGTGCCAGCATGCTGGGGGCGAGAACCGGGGAGCTGTTTTTT.

The chain uses TRBV5-6 and TRBJ2-7, with 8 bases matching TRBD1. The junction had 7 bases not matched to a gene; V was cut back by 2 bases and J by 9 bases. The CDR3 is made up of 13 amino acids. Germline CDR1 SGHDT, CDR2 YYEEEE. This CDR3 reads CASSLRTGRGQYF. The CDR3 DNA reads as TGTGCCAGCAGCTTACGGACAGGGCGCGGGCAGTACTTC.

This clone was seen a single time. The rearrangement joins TRBV5-1 to TRBJ2-3; a possible D gene is TRBD2 (6 bases). Between the trimmed V and J ends, which lost 0 bases and 3 bases, there was a span of 11 bases. This CDR3 comprises 15 residues. Germline lookup yields CDR1 SGHRS and CDR2 YFSETQ. CDR3 bases: TGCGCCAGCAGCTTGGGGGGACTCTTTACAGATACGCAGTATTTT. Translating gives CASSLGGLFTDTQYF.

The chain combines TRBV3-1 (or the pseudogene TRBV3-2) with TRBJ1-2; D remains ambiguous. The CDR3 covers 14 residues. Trimming took 2 bases from V and 4 from J, leaving 11 bases between them. Germline V gives CDR1 LGHDT, CDR2 YNNKEL (reference sequence). CDR3 in DNA: TGTGCCAGCAGCCAATTTATAGCGAGCTATGGCTACACCTTC. Amino acid sequence: CASSQFIASYGYTF.

In its sample, this clone was seen once. The chain employs TRBV28 and TRBJ2-2; D is possibly TRBD1 (5 bases). Trimming shortened V by 5 bases and J by 6 bases, and 10 bases separated the two germline ends. The CDR3 length is 13 residues. Per germline, CDR1 MDHEN and CDR2 SYDVKM. The CDR3 protein is CASSHLRAGELFF. CDR3 DNA sequence: TGTGCCAGCAGTCACCTCAGGGCCGGGGAGCTGTTTTTT.

The rearrangement joins TRBV6-5 to TRBJ1-2; D unclear. CDR1 and CDR2 (germline): MNHEY, SVGAGI. V lost 2 bases and J 0 bases, leaving 7 bases between the germline ends. This CDR3 region has 14 residues. CDR3 sequence: CASSYPGANYGYTF. The DNA of the CDR3 is TGTGCCAGCAGTTACCCGGGAGCTAACTATGGCTACACCTTC.

This chain uses TRBV5-5 with TRBJ2-1, with 11 bases matching TRBD2. This CDR3 has 18 amino acids. V was clipped by 4 bases and J by 5 bases; unmatched bases: 14. Looked up from germline, CDR1 is SGHKS and CDR2 is YYEKEE (reference sequence). As DNA, the CDR3 is TGTGCCAGCAGCCCGCAGGCCCTACTAGCGGGAGTTAACAATGAGCAGTTCTTC. Its protein product is CASSPQALLAGVNNEQFF.